This T cell receptor (beta chain) was profiled in a study of blood T cell repertoires in COVID-19. The assay was immunoSEQ multiplex PCR, and TCRdb's table has in-frame clones only and misses some. The data show about 220,000 clones, with 88% seen just once and approximately 14% held by the top ten. All enrollees were about 18 to 95 years old and from 25 or so US areas. The clonotype originates from a woman in her forties or fifties with acute COVID-19. Sequencing used PBMCs or T cells enriched from blood (not recorded which).

For the CDR3, the DNA is TGTGCCAGTAGGATAACTAGCGGCAGAAGCTACGAGCAGTACTTC. This gives the protein CASRITSGRSYEQYF. V and J are TRBV19 and TRBJ2-7, with TRBD2 matching 8 bases. Unmatched junction bases numbered 10, after V lost 6 bases and J lost 3 bases. CDR1 is LNHDA and CDR2 is SQIVND in the germline V gene (reference sequence). This CDR3 comprises 15 residues.